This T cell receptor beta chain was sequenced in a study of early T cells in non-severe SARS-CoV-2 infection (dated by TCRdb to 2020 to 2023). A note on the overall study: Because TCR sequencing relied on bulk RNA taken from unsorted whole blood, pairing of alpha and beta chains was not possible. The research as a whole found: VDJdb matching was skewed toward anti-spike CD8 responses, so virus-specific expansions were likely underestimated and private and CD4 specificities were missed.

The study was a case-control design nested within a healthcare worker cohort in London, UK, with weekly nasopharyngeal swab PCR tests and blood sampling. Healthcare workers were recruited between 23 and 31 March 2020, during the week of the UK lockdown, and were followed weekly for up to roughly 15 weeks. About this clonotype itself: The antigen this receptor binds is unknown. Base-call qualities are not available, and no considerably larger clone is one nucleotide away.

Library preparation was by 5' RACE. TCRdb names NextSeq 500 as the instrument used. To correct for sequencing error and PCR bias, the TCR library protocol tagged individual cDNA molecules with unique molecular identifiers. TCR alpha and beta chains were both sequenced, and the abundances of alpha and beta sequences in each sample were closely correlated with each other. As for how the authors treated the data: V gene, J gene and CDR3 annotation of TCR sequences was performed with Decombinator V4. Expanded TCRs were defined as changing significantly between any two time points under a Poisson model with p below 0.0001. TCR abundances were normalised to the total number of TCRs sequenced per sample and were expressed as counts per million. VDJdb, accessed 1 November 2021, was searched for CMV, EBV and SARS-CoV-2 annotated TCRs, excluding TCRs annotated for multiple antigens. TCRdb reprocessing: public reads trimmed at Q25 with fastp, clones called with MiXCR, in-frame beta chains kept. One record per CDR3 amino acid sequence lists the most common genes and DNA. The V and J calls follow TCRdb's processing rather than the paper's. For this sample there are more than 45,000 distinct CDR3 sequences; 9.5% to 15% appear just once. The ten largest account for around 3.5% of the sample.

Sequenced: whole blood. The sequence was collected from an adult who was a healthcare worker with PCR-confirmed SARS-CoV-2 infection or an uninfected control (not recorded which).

The nucleotides are TGTGCCAGCAGGTCGGTAGGGGACAATGAGCAGTTCTTC. Its amino acids are CASRSVGDNEQFF. The chain is encoded by TRBV6-2 or TRBV6-3 joined to TRBJ2-1, and the D gene may be TRBD1, 5 bases matching. In the germline V gene, CDR1 corresponds to MNHEY and CDR2 to SVGEGT. The CDR3 numbers 13 residues from cysteine through phenylalanine. This entry keeps only the CDR3 DNA: 39 bases, framed from base 1. Deletion took 6 bases off V and 5 bases off J, with a span of 11 bases between the germline ends.